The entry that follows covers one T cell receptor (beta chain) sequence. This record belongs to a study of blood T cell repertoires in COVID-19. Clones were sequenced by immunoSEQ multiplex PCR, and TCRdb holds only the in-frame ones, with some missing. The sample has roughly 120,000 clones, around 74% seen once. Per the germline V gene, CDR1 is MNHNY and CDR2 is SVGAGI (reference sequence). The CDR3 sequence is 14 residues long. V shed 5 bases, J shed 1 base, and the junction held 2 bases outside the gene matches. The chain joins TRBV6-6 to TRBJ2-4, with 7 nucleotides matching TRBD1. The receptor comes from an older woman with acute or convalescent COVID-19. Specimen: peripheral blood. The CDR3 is CASSTQGAKNIQYF. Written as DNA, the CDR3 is TGTGCCAGCAGTACACAGGGGGCCAAAAACATTCAGTACTTC.